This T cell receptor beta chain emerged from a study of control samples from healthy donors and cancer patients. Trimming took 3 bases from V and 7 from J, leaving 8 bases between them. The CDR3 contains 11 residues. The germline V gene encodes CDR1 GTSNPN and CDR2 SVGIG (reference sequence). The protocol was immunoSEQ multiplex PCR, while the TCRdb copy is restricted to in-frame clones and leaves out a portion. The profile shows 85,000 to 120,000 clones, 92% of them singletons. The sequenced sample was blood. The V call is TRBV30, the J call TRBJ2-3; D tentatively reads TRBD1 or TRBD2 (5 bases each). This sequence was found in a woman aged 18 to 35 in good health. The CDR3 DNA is TGTGCCTGGAGCGGGACGAATACGCAGTATTTT. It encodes CAWSGTNTQYF.